Given below is one TCR beta chain in context. The antigen remains unidentified. Germline V gives CDR1 MDHEN, CDR2 SYDVKM. The CDR3 is 12 amino acids. V lost 7 bases and J lost 4, with 10 bases in between. This sample stems from a study of shared clonotypes between healthy human individuals. Notes on the study in general: Exclusively blood specimens were collected; tissue repertoires likely differ.

Some clones are missing from TCRdb's copy, which holds only in-frame ones; the method was immunoSEQ multiplex PCR. The sample carries more than 1.2 million clones, about 98.5% recorded once. The sample comprised naive CD4+ T cells sorted from blood. As for subset: CD45RA+ positively selected. This receptor was identified in a man aged 25-45 years in good health. The chain recombines TRBV28 with TRBJ1-2; D might be TRBD1 (5 bases). The CDR3 bases are TGTGCCAGCACCTCGGGGGTCTATGGCTACACCTTC. It translates to CASTSGVYGYTF.